These T cell receptor beta chains were read from a single sample in a study of blood T cell repertoires in COVID-19. This table comes from immunoSEQ multiplex PCR, and its TCRdb copy is limited to in-frame clones, with some not included. Here the sample spans around 400,000 clones, approximately 89% being singletons. The sample consisted of peripheral blood. These receptors all stem from a woman aged 55-69 years with COVID-19, enrolled during active disease. Both conserved end residues are part of each CDR3. Each record gives: clone size, V gene, J gene, D gene, CDR3 protein, CDR3 DNA. The D gene is left open where the match is weak. Part of the rows lack a size; the others show once, few, many or a class for expanded clones.

NA,TRBV24-1,TRBJ2-2,NA,CATARAGSDTGELFF,TGTGCCACCGCCCGCGCAGGATCGGACACCGGGGAGCTGTTTTTT
few,TRBV9,TRBJ1-4,NA,CASSVDGGSNEKLFF,TGTGCCAGCAGCGTAGACGGAGGATCTAATGAAAAACTGTTTTTT
NA,TRBV5-4,TRBJ2-1,TRBD2,CASSVSHLLAGHYNEQFF,TGTGCCAGCAGCGTCAGCCACCTTCTAGCGGGGCATTACAATGAGCAGTTCTTC
NA,TRBV7-9,TRBJ2-7,NA,CASSATYGQGQTGQYF,TGTGCCAGCAGCGCTACCTATGGGCAGGGGCAAACCGGGCAGTACTTC
NA,TRBV27,TRBJ1-6,NA,CASSFLNSPLHF,TGTGCCAGCAGTTTTCTGAATTCACCCCTCCACTTT
NA,TRBV19,TRBJ1-2,TRBD1,CAGSGPGQKRPGYTF,TGTGCCGGGTCTGGCCCGGGACAGAAACGTCCTGGCTACACCTTC
NA,TRBV6-6,TRBJ1-1,TRBD1,CASSYSKGGVNTEAFF,TGTGCCAGCAGTTACTCGAAAGGGGGCGTGAACACTGAAGCTTTCTTT
NA,TRBV5-1,TRBJ1-2,NA,CASSLSPGSYDGYTF,TGCGCCAGCAGCTTGAGTCCAGGTTCTTATGATGGCTACACCTTC
once,TRBV11-3,TRBJ2-1,NA,CASSLSRGYGNEQFF,TGTGCCAGCAGCCTCTCCCGGGGGTATGGCAATGAGCAGTTCTTC
few,TRBV3-1/TRBV3-2,TRBJ1-1,NA,CASSLINTEAFF,TGTGCCAGCAGCCTTATCAACACTGAAGCTTTCTTT
NA,TRBV3-1/TRBV3-2,TRBJ2-7,TRBD2,CASSPRLAAYEQYF,TGTGCCAGCAGCCCCCGACTAGCCGCCTACGAGCAGTACTTC
once,TRBV5-1,TRBJ2-2,NA,CASSLVAGDTGELFF,TGCGCCAGCAGCTTGGTCGCGGGTGACACCGGGGAGCTGTTTTTT
NA,TRBV28,TRBJ2-1,NA,CASMSREGPSYNEQFF,TGTGCCAGCATGAGCAGGGAAGGTCCTTCCTACAATGAGCAGTTCTTC
NA,TRBV7-2,TRBJ2-7,NA,CASSLVGLGSEQYF,TGTGCCAGCAGCTTAGTGGGGCTGGGTTCCGAGCAGTACTTC
NA,TRBV5-1,TRBJ1-2,NA,CASSLAEGLSYGYTF,TGCGCCAGCAGCTTGGCCGAAGGACTCTCCTATGGCTACACCTTC
once,TRBV5-1,TRBJ1-5,NA,CASSPTAGDQPQHF,TGCGCCAGCAGCCCGACCGCAGGGGATCAGCCCCAGCATTTT
NA,TRBV10-3,TRBJ2-7,TRBD1,CAITGTGTYEQYF,TGTGCCATCACCGGGACAGGGACCTACGAGCAGTACTTC
NA,TRBV28,TRBJ1-2,TRBD1,CASSSPGQSYTF,TGTGCCAGCAGTTCACCGGGACAGAGCTACACCTTC
NA,TRBV4-1,TRBJ2-7,TRBD1,CASSQDIGQGYEQYF,TGCGCCAGCAGCCAAGACATCGGACAGGGATACGAGCAGTACTTC
NA,TRBV7-3,TRBJ2-1,NA,CASSSSLVNEQFF,TGTGCCAGCAGCTCCTCACTAGTCAATGAGCAGTTCTTC
once,TRBV6-5,TRBJ2-7,NA,CASSYGTNSYEQYF,TGTGCCAGCAGTTACGGGACAAACTCCTACGAGCAGTACTTC
NA,TRBV5-4,TRBJ1-5,NA,CASSYGGANSNQPQHF,TGTGCCAGCAGCTACGGGGGGGCGAATAGCAATCAGCCCCAGCATTTT
NA,TRBV11-1,TRBJ2-7,TRBD1,CASSLAGTGHLEYF,TGTGCCAGCAGCTTAGCTGGGACAGGTCATCTGGAGTACTTC
NA,TRBV19,TRBJ2-3,NA,CASGQMAFTDTQYF,TGTGCCAGTGGACAAATGGCATTCACAGATACGCAGTATTTT
NA,TRBV5-1,TRBJ2-2,NA,CASSTSAGVNTGELFF,TGCGCCAGCAGCACGTCGGCAGGGGTGAACACCGGGGAGCTGTTTTTT
NA,TRBV18,TRBJ1-3,TRBD1,CASSPGQADGNTIYF,TGTGCCAGCTCCCCGGGACAGGCTGATGGAAACACCATATATTTT
NA,TRBV5-4,TRBJ1-4,TRBD1,CASSRDRDNEKLFF,TGTGCCAGCAGCCGGGACAGGGATAATGAAAAACTGTTTTTT
NA,TRBV7-3,TRBJ1-6,TRBD1,CASSLNAGGNSPLHF,TGTGCCAGCAGCTTAAATGCAGGGGGTAATTCACCCCTCCACTTT
NA,TRBV11-2,TRBJ1-3,TRBD1,CASSLGGQSGNTIYF,TGTGCCAGCAGCTTAGGGGGACAGTCTGGAAACACCATATATTTT
NA,TRBV28,TRBJ1-3,TRBD1,CASSFRGQGATGNTIYF,TGTGCCAGCAGTTTCAGGGGACAGGGGGCTACTGGAAACACCATATATTTT
NA,TRBV19,TRBJ1-5,NA,CASTRQADQPQHF,TGTGCCAGTACAAGACAGGCCGATCAGCCCCAGCATTTT
NA,TRBV6-5,TRBJ1-2,NA,CASSYSKTAYGYTF,TGTGCCAGCAGTTACTCGAAGACAGCCTATGGCTACACCTTC
NA,TRBV9,TRBJ2-1,TRBD1,CASSGRQGAFNEQFF,TGTGCCAGCAGCGGGCGACAGGGGGCTTTCAATGAGCAGTTCTTC
NA,TRBV5-1,TRBJ2-5,NA,CASSLVGAQETQYF,TGCGCCAGCAGCTTGGTTGGTGCGCAAGAGACCCAGTACTTC
once,TRBV18,TRBJ1-6,NA,CASSPDRYNSPLHF,TGTGCCAGCTCCCCCGACAGGTATAATTCACCCCTCCACTTT
NA,TRBV7-9,TRBJ2-3,NA,CASSLRHGTDTQYF,TGTGCCAGCAGCTTACGACACGGCACAGATACGCAGTATTTT
NA,TRBV19,TRBJ2-5,NA,CASSIFPETQYF,TGTGCCAGTAGTATATTCCCGGAGACCCAGTACTTC
NA,TRBV6-5,TRBJ1-2,TRBD1,CASSADRGYGYTF,TGTGCCAGCAGCGCGGACAGGGGCTATGGCTACACCTTC
NA,TRBV28,TRBJ2-7,TRBD1,CASSGSGQGFHEQYF,TGTGCCAGCAGCGGATCGGGACAGGGGTTCCACGAGCAGTACTTC
NA,TRBV5-1,TRBJ1-5,NA,CASSTGQFNQPQHF,TGCGCCAGCAGCACCGGACAGTTCAATCAGCCCCAGCATTTT
NA,TRBV12-3/TRBV12-4,TRBJ1-1,NA,CASSPDTEAFF,TGTGCCAGCAGTCCAGACACTGAAGCTTTCTTT
NA,TRBV2,TRBJ2-5,NA,CASSEQFGAQYF,TGTGCCAGCAGTGAACAGTTCGGGGCCCAGTACTTC
NA,TRBV15,TRBJ1-1,NA,CATSREGRDHSTEAFF,TGTGCCACCAGCAGAGAAGGCAGGGATCATTCCACTGAAGCTTTCTTT
NA,TRBV13,TRBJ1-2,NA,CASSLQGFVGIGGYTF,TGTGCCAGCAGCTTACAGGGGTTTGTCGGGATTGGGGGCTACACCTTC
NA,TRBV7-2,TRBJ2-2,TRBD2,CASSFGGETGELFF,TGTGCCAGCAGCTTTGGGGGGGAGACCGGGGAGCTGTTTTTT
NA,TRBV2,TRBJ2-2,TRBD1,CASSGQGENTGELFF,TGTGCCAGCAGTGGACAGGGGGAGAACACCGGGGAGCTGTTTTTT
NA,TRBV9,TRBJ2-1,TRBD2,CASSTFGGANEQFF,TGTGCCAGCAGCACATTCGGGGGGGCGAATGAGCAGTTCTTC
NA,TRBV2,TRBJ2-7,NA,CASSGQGGNYEQYF,TGTGCCAGCAGTGGACAGGGAGGAAACTACGAGCAGTACTTC
NA,TRBV12-3/TRBV12-4,TRBJ1-3,NA,CASSFSGGNTIYF,TGTGCCAGCAGTTTTTCCGGTGGAAACACCATATATTTT
NA,TRBV9,TRBJ1-1,TRBD1,CASRGDRGFNTEAFF,TGTGCCAGCAGGGGGGACAGGGGATTTAACACTGAAGCTTTCTTT
NA,TRBV7-3,TRBJ2-2,NA,CASSLAYRTTGELFF,TGTGCCAGCAGCTTGGCCTACAGGACCACCGGGGAGCTGTTTTTT
NA,TRBV24-1,TRBJ1-2,NA,CATSDPSRRYTF,TGTGCCACCAGTGATCCGAGTCGTCGCTACACCTTC
NA,TRBV5-8,TRBJ2-7,TRBD2,CASSFYLAGRYEQYF,TGTGCCAGCAGCTTTTATCTAGCGGGGAGATACGAGCAGTACTTC
NA,TRBV6-6,TRBJ1-1,TRBD1,CASDYMGQGGTEAFF,TGTGCCAGCGATTACATGGGACAGGGGGGCACTGAAGCTTTCTTT
NA,TRBV28,TRBJ1-2,NA,CATLRSGGGYTF,TGTGCCACTCTAAGGTCCGGGGGTGGCTACACCTTC
NA,TRBV18,TRBJ1-5,NA,CASSDDSHSNQPQHF,TGTGCCAGCTCAGACGACAGCCATAGCAATCAGCCCCAGCATTTT
NA,TRBV16,TRBJ2-1,NA,CASSQVLGADTYNEQFF,TGTGCCAGCAGCCAAGTTCTGGGGGCAGACACCTACAATGAGCAGTTCTTC
NA,TRBV18,TRBJ2-3,TRBD2,CASSLLAESTDTQYF,TGTGCCAGCTCACTACTAGCGGAAAGCACAGATACGCAGTATTTT